One and the same sample provided the 31 T cell receptor beta chains below, sequenced in a study of blood T cell repertoires in COVID-19. The repertoire was sequenced with immunoSEQ multiplex PCR; TCRdb's copy has only in-frame clones and lacks some. The repertoire consists of 150,000 or so clones, with less than 95% occurring once and the leading ten covering approximately 0.55%. Sequenced input: peripheral blood. Receptor source: a man aged 50-60 years with acute or convalescent COVID-19.

This clone was recorded a few times. J is TRBJ2-1 and V is TRBV24-1, with 7 positions matching TRBD2. Germline-derived CDR1 and CDR2 are KGHDR and SFDVKD. The CDR3 loop spans 18 amino acids. Germline trimming cut 0 bases from V and 2 bases from J; bases unmatched to any gene: 9. This CDR3 is CATSDLDSGRTAYNEQFF. The CDR3 DNA is TGTGCCACCAGTGATTTGGATAGCGGGCGTACTGCCTACAATGAGCAGTTCTTC.

The chain employs TRBV7-9 and TRBJ1-5; no definite D call. V was clipped by 1 base and J by 6 bases, with 7 bases between them. Germline V lookup: CDR1 SEHNR, CDR2 FQNEAQ (reference sequence). CDR3 size: 13 residues. The CDR3 region has the DNA TGTGCCAGCAGCTTAGGAGCGGGTCAGCCCCAGCATTTT. It codes for CASSLGAGQPQHF.

This clone was detected once. The chain has TRBV6-2 or TRBV6-3 and TRBJ2-5; D uncertain. Germline V CDR1 and CDR2: MNHEY, SVGEGT. The V and J ends lost 1 base and 9 bases respectively, with 9 bases between them. This CDR3 spans 12 amino acids. CDR3 nucleotides: TGTGCCAGCAGTTACTTTGCGGCGGCCCAGTACTTC. Protein: CASSYFAAAQYF.

The gene calls are TRBV30 and TRBJ1-1; D unresolved. The CDR3 spans 13 residues. The germline V gene encodes CDR1 GTSNPN and CDR2 SVGIG (reference sequence). V lost 2 bases and J lost 5, with 12 bases in between. As DNA, the CDR3 is TGTGCCTGGAGTCCCCAGGTTAAAACTGAAGCTTTCTTT. Translation: CAWSPQVKTEAFF.

V and J are TRBV25-1 and TRBJ2-2; 7 bases fit TRBD1. Germline V gene sequence: CDR1 MGHDK, CDR2 SYGVNS. The J segment lost 4 bases and the V segment lost 4 bases, leaving 3 bases of the junction unmatched. This CDR3 comprises 14 residues. The CDR3 DNA sequence: TGTGCCAGCAGTGGACAGGGTCTCACCGGGGAGCTGTTTTTT. It translates to CASSGQGLTGELFF.

The genes are TRBV19 and TRBJ2-7; 8 bases are a match to TRBD1. V shed 5 bases, J shed 3 bases, and the junction held 3 bases outside the gene matches. The germline CDR1 and CDR2 sequences are LNHDA and SQIVND (reference sequence). This CDR3 has 13 amino acids. As DNA, the CDR3 is TGTGCCAGTAGTCATGACAGGGGCTACGAGCAGTACTTC. Encoded protein: CASSHDRGYEQYF.

The rearrangement links TRBV6-5 to TRBJ2-1; possibly TRBD2 for D (6 bases). The V and J ends lost 7 bases and 4 bases respectively, with 17 bases between them. CDR1 and CDR2 (germline): MNHEY, SVGAGI. CDR3 length: 15 residues. DNA of the CDR3: TGTGCCAGCACCGACTTTACGGCGGGGTACAATGAGCAGTTCTTC. It translates to CASTDFTAGYNEQFF.

The chain combines TRBV5-1 with TRBJ1-1; D not resolved. CDR3 size: 13 residues. V lost 4 bases to trimming and J lost 3 bases, with 10 bases between them. In germline, CDR1 is SGHRS, CDR2 YFSETQ. CDR3 sequence (DNA): TGCGCCAGCAGCGAGACATCCCACACTGAAGCTTTCTTT. Its translation: CASSETSHTEAFF. The full variable domain, rest sourced from reference TRBV5-1 and TRBJ1-1, is KAGVTQTPRYLIKTRGQQVTLSCSPISGHRSVSWYQQTPGQGLQFLFEYFSETQRNKGNFPGRFSGRQFSNSRSEMNVSTLELGDSALYLCASSETSHTEAFFGQGTRLTVV.

This chain connects TRBV5-4 to TRBJ1-6; the D gene is possibly TRBD1 (6 bases). In germline, CDR1 is SGHNT, CDR2 YYREEE (reference sequence). The V end was cut by 1 base, the J end by 9 bases, with 11 bases between. CDR3 length: 14 amino acids. CDR3 residues: CASSLTGSSSPLHF. The CDR3 DNA reads TGTGCCAGCAGCTTGACAGGGAGTAGTTCACCCCTCCACTTT.

The chain employs TRBV18 and TRBJ1-5; D unresolved. The CDR3 is 15 residues long. Looked up from germline, CDR1 is KGHSH and CDR2 is LQKENI. Trimming removed 4 bases at V and 1 base at J, with 11 bases between. In DNA, the CDR3 is TGTGCCAGCTCACACGGCCCCGGGAGCAATCAGCCCCAGCATTTT. Translation: CASSHGPGSNQPQHF.

The chain employs TRBV6-6 and TRBJ1-6; no clear D. This CDR3 is 14 amino acids long. Germline-derived CDR1 and CDR2 are MNHNY and SVGAGI (reference sequence). With 4 bases removed from V and 8 bases from J, the gap between germline ends came to 12 bases. CDR3 loop: CASSSSPPDSPLHF. Written as DNA, the CDR3 is TGTGCCAGCAGTTCCTCGCCCCCGGATTCACCCCTCCACTTT.

CDR3 nucleotides: TGTGCCAGCAGCCCGGGACAGACTAGCAATCAGCCCCAGCATTTT. As protein: CASSPGQTSNQPQHF. The chain carries TRBV6-5 and TRBJ1-5, with 7 bases identical to TRBD1. Germline V gives CDR1 MNHEY, CDR2 SVGAGI. V dropped 6 bases and J dropped 0; count of bases not matched to a gene: 5. The length of the CDR3 is 15 residues.

The rearrangement joins TRBV6-2 or TRBV6-3 to TRBJ2-5, with 7 bases lining up with TRBD2. The CDR3 sequence is 17 residues long. Germline V gene lookup returns CDR1 MNHEY and CDR2 SVGEGT. V lost 6 bases, J lost 0 bases, and 13 bases stayed unmatched. The CDR3 spells CASSQWRSGVYQETQYF. In DNA form, the CDR3 reads TGTGCCAGCAGCCAATGGAGAAGCGGGGTTTACCAAGAGACCCAGTACTTC.

This sequence joins TRBV28 and TRBJ1-2; 11 nucleotides agree with TRBD1. Looked up from germline, CDR1 is MDHEN and CDR2 is SYDVKM. V trimming: 10 bases; J trimming: 3 bases; junction bases outside the gene matches: 10. This CDR3 spans 15 amino acids. CDR3 nucleotide sequence: TGTGCCACCCTTCGGGGACAGGGGGTATACTATGGCTACACCTTC. Encoded protein: CATLRGQGVYYGYTF.

The chain recombines TRBV10-3 with TRBJ1-1, with 9 bases lining up with TRBD1. The germline V gene has CDR1 ENHRY and CDR2 SYGVKD. Losses at the gene ends were 5 bases for V and 1 base for J; bases not matched to a gene: 5. The CDR3 totals 15 residues. The CDR3 DNA sequence: TGTGCCATCAGTAAACAGACAGGGGGGAACACTGAAGCTTTCTTT. This sequence encodes CAISKQTGGNTEAFF.

The CDR3: CASSQGTGERRGGELFF. The DNA of the CDR3 is TGTGCCAGCAGCCAGGGGACAGGGGAGCGCCGTGGCGGGGAGCTGTTTTTT. The V call is TRBV4-2, the J call TRBJ2-2; the match to TRBD1 covers 10 bases. V trimming: 3 bases; J trimming: 7 bases; junction bases outside the gene matches: 11. Germline V CDR1 and CDR2: LGHNA, YNFKEQ. The CDR3 is made up of 17 amino acids.

The chain recombines TRBV4-3 with TRBJ1-3; D not certain. The ends were cut back, 0 bases at V and 4 bases at J, with 7 bases in the middle. The CDR3 is 14 amino acids. Looked up from germline, CDR1 is LGHNA and CDR2 is YSLEER. This chain's CDR3 is CASSQDLGGNTIYF. CDR3 in DNA: TGCGCCAGCAGCCAAGATCTCGGGGGAAACACCATATATTTT.

CDR3 protein: CASSRDRVHQPQHF. Written as DNA, the CDR3 is TGTGCCAGCAGTCGAGACAGGGTGCATCAGCCCCAGCATTTT. This sequence joins TRBV6-2 or TRBV6-3 and TRBJ1-5; 7 positions agree with TRBD1. The CDR3 consists of 14 residues. The trim removed 5 bases at V and 5 bases at J, leaving 6 bases unmatched. CDR1 is MNHEY and CDR2 is SVGEGT in the germline V gene.

This chain uses TRBV7-8 with TRBJ1-2, with 7 bases aligning to TRBD1. V shed 3 bases and J 5 bases; nucleotides not matched to a gene: 6. The CDR3 consists of 14 residues. The germline gives CDR1 SGHVS, CDR2 FQNEAQ. The CDR3 coding sequence is TGTGCCAGCAGCTTTAGGACAGGACTGTATGGCTACACCTTC. Residues: CASSFRTGLYGYTF.

The rearrangement joins TRBV13 to TRBJ1-1; perhaps TRBD1 as D (6 bases). Per germline, CDR1 PRHDT and CDR2 FYEKMQ (reference sequence). Trimming stripped 3 bases from V and 1 base from J, with 9 bases between. The CDR3 has 14 residues. The chain's CDR3 is CASSFYRENTEAFF. The DNA of the CDR3 is TGTGCCAGCAGCTTCTACAGGGAGAACACTGAAGCTTTCTTT.

The DNA for the CDR3 is TGCAGCGTGGCCGGACAGGGAGGGTACACTGAAGCTTTCTTT. Its translation is CSVAGQGGYTEAFF. The chain carries TRBV29-1 and TRBJ1-1; TRBD1 matches at 8 bases. The CDR3 sequence is 14 residues long. The germline V gene encodes CDR1 SQVTM and CDR2 ANQGSEA. V lost 6 bases and J lost 3; bases outside the gene matches: 9.

V is TRBV7-3 and J is TRBJ2-1, with 7 bases identical to TRBD1. The CDR3 length is 14 residues. V lost 2 bases and J lost 8; bases outside the gene matches: 6. Germline assignment: CDR1 SGHTA and CDR2 FQGTGA. CDR3 coding DNA: TGTGCCAGCAGCTTAGGACAGGCCTGGGATGAGCAGTTCTTC. This encodes CASSLGQAWDEQFF.

This clone was detected a few times. This chain uses TRBV30 with TRBJ2-7, with 8 positions matching TRBD2. J lost 4 bases, V lost 4 bases, and 12 bases had no gene match. Germline CDR1 reads GTSNPN; CDR2 reads SVGIG (reference sequence). CDR3 length: 15 residues. The CDR3 loop is CAWMEVREGRYEQYF. DNA of the CDR3: TGTGCCTGGATGGAGGTACGGGAGGGCCGGTACGAGCAGTACTTC.

This clone showed up just once. The V gene is TRBV2, the J gene TRBJ1-6, with D perhaps TRBD1 (6 bases). The V end lost 4 bases, the J end lost 2 bases, and 9 bases lay between the germline ends. Germline V gene data show CDR1 as SNHLY and CDR2 as FYNNEI. This CDR3 is built from 15 residues. DNA of the CDR3: TGTGCCAGCAGTGTTGGGGGCCCCTATAATTCACCCCTCCACTTT. This gives the protein CASSVGGPYNSPLHF.

The chain uses TRBV5-5 and TRBJ1-5, with a tentative D call TRBD1 (6 bases). The CDR3 length is 16 residues. Trimming removed 4 bases from V and 7 bases from J, with 21 bases in between. From germline, CDR1 is SGHKS and CDR2 YYEKEE (reference sequence). The CDR3 here is CASSTLGGASGQPQHF. Written as DNA, the CDR3 is TGTGCCAGCAGCACACTGGGGGGGGCGAGTGGGCAGCCCCAGCATTTT.

V usage is TRBV19 and J usage is TRBJ1-1, with D possibly TRBD1 on 6 matching bases. The length of the CDR3 is 14 residues. V lost 6 bases to trimming and J lost 5 bases, with 16 bases between them. The germline CDR1 and CDR2 sequences are LNHDA and SQIVND (reference sequence). For the CDR3, the DNA is TGTGCCAGTAGCAATAACAGGGAGATGACTGAAGCTTTCTTT. Its protein is CASSNNREMTEAFF.

With respect to this clone: The identical CDR3 is also encoded by other nucleotide sequences in the sample. This chain uses TRBV5-1 with TRBJ1-1; 10 bases agree with TRBD1. Germline V lookup: CDR1 SGHRS, CDR2 YFSETQ. The CDR3 has 15 amino acids. V lost 4 bases to trimming and J lost 1 base; unmatched junction nucleotides: 4. In nucleotides, the CDR3 is TGCGCCAGCAGCCCCCGGACAGGGGGGAACACTGAAGCTTTCTTT. It yields the protein CASSPRTGGNTEAFF.

The J gene is TRBJ1-4, the V gene TRBV9, with TRBD1 identical over 9 bases. The V segment lost 3 bases and the J segment 6 bases; nucleotides outside the gene matches: 6. The CDR3 is 15 residues long. The germline V gene encodes CDR1 SGDLS and CDR2 YYNGEE. CDR3 DNA sequence: TGTGCCAGCAGCGCCCCGACAGGGGGGCATGAAAAACTGTTTTTT. Protein: CASSAPTGGHEKLFF.

The chain is built from TRBV6-5 and TRBJ1-1; D is uncertain. The germline V and J ends were trimmed by 0 bases and 1 base, with 12 bases remaining between them. Germline V lookup: CDR1 MNHEY, CDR2 SVGAGI. The CDR3 runs 16 residues. The CDR3 sequence is CASSYSPDLPNTEAFF. The CDR3 nucleotides are TGTGCCAGCAGTTACTCCCCCGACTTGCCGAACACTGAAGCTTTCTTT.

The chain employs TRBV28 and TRBJ2-1; D might be TRBD2 (5 bases). CDR3 size: 12 residues. From germline, CDR1 is MDHEN and CDR2 SYDVKM. V lost 8 bases and J lost 8, with 13 bases in between. DNA of the CDR3: TGTGCCAGCCGTGGCGGGTGGGATGAGCAGTTCTTC. It encodes CASRGGWDEQFF.

The chain combines TRBV5-8 with TRBJ2-5; no definite D call. CDR3 length: 14 residues. Germline CDR1 reads SGHTS; CDR2 reads YDEGEE. V lost 2 bases and J 7 bases, leaving 15 bases between the germline ends. The CDR3 DNA reads TGTGCCAGCAGCTTACCGGTCCTGGAGAGGACCCAGTACTTC. Protein product: CASSLPVLERTQYF. Looking up the rest from reference TRBV5-8 and TRBJ2-5 gives the full variable domain: EAGVTQSPTHLIKTRGQQATLRCSPISGHTSVYWYQQALGLGLQFLLWYDEGEERNRGNFPPRFSGRQFPNYSSELNVNALELEDSALYLCASSLPVLERTQYFGPGTRLLVL.